The next 28 T cell receptor beta chains were all read from a single sample in a study of blood T cell repertoires in COVID-19 (dated by TCRdb to 2019 to 2021). Libraries were built with the immunoSEQ multiplex PCR assay. TCRdb carries this immuneACCESS record with in-frame sequences only. Its versions omit some clonotypes, under half of them owing to an unresolved V gene in the studies checked, with the rest unexplained. In this sample the table shows some 240,000 clones, 90% of which occur a single time. The ten biggest clones cover 2.1% of the sample. Material: peripheral blood. The source is an older woman with COVID-19, enrolled during active disease.

V is TRBV9 and J is TRBJ1-2; tentative D call: TRBD1 (6 bases). Germline CDR1 reads SGDLS; CDR2 reads YYNGEE. The CDR3 loop spans 16 amino acids. Trimming shortened V by 4 bases and J by 4 bases, and 20 bases separated the two germline ends. The CDR3 region has the DNA TGTGCCAGCAGCCTCCAACAGGGCAGGGGTTCCTATGGCTACACCTTC. It yields the protein CASSLQQGRGSYGYTF. The whole variable domain, filled in from reference TRBV9 and TRBJ1-2, reads DSGVTQTPKHLITATGQRVTLRCSPRSGDLSVYWYQQSLDQGLQFLIQYYNGEERAKGNILERFSAQQFPDLHSELNLSSLELGDSALYFCASSLQQGRGSYGYTFGSGTRLTVV.

V usage is TRBV7-2 and J usage is TRBJ1-2, with a tentative D call TRBD1 (6 bases). The germline gives CDR1 SGHTA, CDR2 FQGNSA. The CDR3 totals 14 residues. Trimming removed 0 bases at V and 7 bases at J, with 12 bases between. DNA for the CDR3: TGTGCCAGCAGCTTAGCCACAGGGTCGGCTGGCTACACCTTC. The encoded protein is CASSLATGSAGYTF.

The chain links TRBV9 to TRBJ2-6, with TRBD1 identical over 8 bases. The germline V gene encodes CDR1 SGDLS and CDR2 YYNGEE. The ends lost 4 bases at V and 2 bases at J; junction bases unmatched: 17. CDR3 length: 20 residues. CDR3: CASSTPDARQGATGANVLTF. In nucleotides, the CDR3 is TGTGCCAGCAGCACACCCGACGCTCGGCAGGGGGCAACTGGGGCCAACGTCCTGACTTTC.

This chain uses TRBV15 with TRBJ2-4; 9 nucleotides align to TRBD2. Unmatched junction bases numbered 2, after V lost 6 bases and J lost 2 bases. The CDR3 sequence is 14 residues long. Germline loops: CDR1 LNHNV, CDR2 YYDKDF (reference sequence). In DNA, the CDR3 is TGTGCCACCAGACTAGCGGGTTCCAAAAACATTCAGTACTTC. Its translation: CATRLAGSKNIQYF.

The rearrangement uses TRBV7-8 and TRBJ1-1, with D possibly matching TRBD1 (5 bases). V was shortened by 4 bases and J by 5 bases, with 14 bases between the two germline ends. The CDR3 spans 14 residues. Germline values: CDR1 SGHVS, CDR2 FQNEAQ. This chain's CDR3 is CASSYGHGGTEAFF. In DNA form, the CDR3 reads TGTGCCAGCAGCTACGGCCACGGGGGAACTGAAGCTTTCTTT.

This chain joins TRBV6-2 or TRBV6-3 and TRBJ2-1; 9 bases agree with TRBD1. Germline V gene data show CDR1 as MNHEY and CDR2 as SVGEGT. The CDR3 is made up of 14 amino acids. The trim removed 6 bases at V and 11 bases at J, leaving 11 bases unmatched. CDR3 DNA sequence: TGTGCCAGCAGCCAAGGACAGGGGAGAGCCCAGCAGTTCTTC. Translated: CASSQGQGRAQQFF.

This sequence joins TRBV29-1 and TRBJ2-3, with TRBD2 matching over 10 bases. The CDR3 sequence is 14 residues long. CDR1 is SQVTM and CDR2 is ANQGSEA in the germline V gene. Trimming cost V 5 bases and J 2 bases; bases outside gene matches: 4. The CDR3 DNA reads as TGCAGCGTTTGGACTAGCGGATACACAGATACGCAGTATTTT. This encodes CSVWTSGYTDTQYF.

The chain is built from TRBV7-2 and TRBJ1-3; TRBD1 matches 8 bases. The CDR3 contains 16 residues. Germline CDR1 SGHTA, CDR2 FQGNSA. Trimming at V came to 5 bases and at J to 0 bases, leaving 6 bases not matched to a gene. The DNA for the CDR3 is TGTGCCAGCAGCGCGGACAGGGCTATCTCTGGAAACACCATATATTTT. Translation gives CASSADRAISGNTIYF.

The genes are TRBV7-9 and TRBJ1-1; D perhaps matches TRBD1 (6 bases). The V and J ends lost 5 bases and 4 bases respectively, with 11 bases between them. The CDR3 length is 13 residues. Germline assignment: CDR1 SEHNR and CDR2 FQNEAQ (reference sequence). CDR3 nucleotides: TGTGCCAGCAGCCCAATGGACAGCACTGAAGCTTTCTTT. Translation gives CASSPMDSTEAFF.

The chain has TRBV19 and TRBJ1-2; D is unresolved. Germline assignment: CDR1 LNHDA and CDR2 SQIVND (reference sequence). CDR3 length: 12 amino acids. The germline V and J ends were trimmed by 3 bases and 3 bases, with 5 bases remaining between them. The chain's CDR3 is CASSIPDYGYTF. CDR3 in DNA: TGTGCCAGTAGTATCCCAGACTATGGCTACACCTTC.

This clone was seen a single time. The chain is built from TRBV12-3 or TRBV12-4 and TRBJ1-5; no clear D gene. Trimming pared 3 bases from V and 5 bases from J, leaving 5 bases between. This CDR3 has 12 amino acids. The CDR3 protein is CASSFPDQPQHF. In DNA, the CDR3 is TGTGCCAGCAGTTTCCCGGATCAGCCCCAGCATTTT.

The rearrangement uses TRBV7-3 and TRBJ1-1, with D tentatively TRBD1 (5 bases). Trimming pared 5 bases from V and 4 bases from J, leaving 14 bases between. There are 14 residues in the CDR3. The V gene's germline CDR1 is SGHTA and CDR2 FQGTGA. The CDR3 sequence is CASSAGQGGTEAFF. CDR3 bases: TGTGCCAGCAGCGCGGGGCAGGGAGGCACTGAAGCTTTCTTT.

The chain has TRBV19 and TRBJ1-3; 7 bases are a match to TRBD1. Germline V lookup: CDR1 LNHDA, CDR2 SQIVND (reference sequence). The CDR3 spans 17 residues. The junction had 7 bases not matched to a gene; V was cut back by 0 bases and J by 2 bases. CDR3 nucleotides: TGTGCCAGTAGTATAGATACGACAGGGATGCCTGGAAACACCATATATTTT. Translation gives CASSIDTTGMPGNTIYF. Full variable domain (remainder filled in from reference TRBV19 and TRBJ1-3): DGGITQSPKYLFRKEGQNVTLSCEQNLNHDAMYWYRQDPGQGLRLIYYSQIVNDFQKGDIAEGYSVSREKKESFPLTVTSAQKNPTAFYLCASSIDTTGMPGNTIYFGEGSWLTVV.

The rearrangement uses TRBV11-2 and TRBJ1-2; 8 bases fit TRBD1. Unmatched junction bases numbered 6, after V lost 2 bases and J lost 7 bases. This CDR3 is built from 14 residues. In germline, CDR1 is SGHAT, CDR2 FQNNGV. The CDR3 reads CASSLTGGRPGYTF. CDR3 sequence (DNA): TGTGCCAGCAGCTTAACAGGGGGGAGACCTGGCTACACCTTC.

The chain joins TRBV7-3 to TRBJ2-2; the match to TRBD1 covers 9 bases. CDR3 length: 15 amino acids. Germline V gene lookup returns CDR1 SGHTA and CDR2 FQGTGA. Germline trimming cut 5 bases from V and 8 bases from J; bases unmatched to any gene: 9. CDR3 protein: CASSPFGTGTGELFF. The CDR3 coding sequence is TGTGCCAGCAGCCCCTTCGGGACAGGGACAGGGGAGCTGTTTTTT.

The rearrangement uses TRBV6-5 and TRBJ1-5, with 9 bases aligning to TRBD1. The V segment lost 9 bases and the J segment 4 bases; nucleotides outside the gene matches: 1. CDR3 length equals 12 residues. In germline, CDR1 is MNHEY, CDR2 SVGAGI. The CDR3 DNA reads TGTGCCAGTGGGACAGGGAATCAGCCCCAGCATTTT. Protein sequence: CASGTGNQPQHF.

V gene TRBV19 combines with J gene TRBJ1-2, with D tentatively TRBD1 (5 bases). From germline, CDR1 is LNHDA and CDR2 SQIVND (reference sequence). Trimming shortened V by 3 bases and J by 4 bases, and 15 bases separated the two germline ends. This CDR3 contains 15 residues. The CDR3 DNA reads TGTGCCAGTAGTATTAGCAGGGCAGGAAGCTATGGCTACACCTTC. Translating gives CASSISRAGSYGYTF. The whole variable domain, remainder taken from reference TRBV19 and TRBJ1-2, is DGGITQSPKYLFRKEGQNVTLSCEQNLNHDAMYWYRQDPGQGLRLIYYSQIVNDFQKGDIAEGYSVSREKKESFPLTVTSAQKNPTAFYLCASSISRAGSYGYTFGSGTRLTVV.

V usage is TRBV19 and J usage is TRBJ2-1; 7 nucleotides line up with TRBD2. The V gene end was trimmed by 3 bases and the J gene end by 10 bases; junction bases not matched to a gene: 6. From germline, CDR1 is LNHDA and CDR2 SQIVND (reference sequence). The CDR3 has 13 amino acids. The chain's CDR3 is CASSIGGGGEQFF. DNA for the CDR3: TGTGCCAGTAGTATTGGGGGGGGTGGCGAGCAGTTCTTC.

The chain combines TRBV2 with TRBJ1-4; 8 bases map to TRBD1. The CDR3 has 14 amino acids. The J segment lost 7 bases and the V segment lost 6 bases, leaving 7 bases of the junction unmatched. The germline V gene encodes CDR1 SNHLY and CDR2 FYNNEI. This chain's CDR3 is CASRVRTGSEKLFF. In DNA form, the CDR3 reads TGTGCCAGCAGGGTACGGACAGGGAGTGAAAAACTGTTTTTT.

The chain is built from TRBV30 and TRBJ1-6; D may be TRBD1 (5 bases). The CDR3 is 13 amino acids. V was cut by 5 bases and J by 7 bases, with 12 bases left in between. Germline CDR1 GTSNPN, CDR2 SVGIG (reference sequence). In DNA form, the CDR3 reads TGTGCCTGGGCGGGGGGACCCAATTCACCCCTCCACTTT. Translating it yields CAWAGGPNSPLHF. The full variable domain, completed using reference TRBV30 and TRBJ1-6, is SQTIHQWPATLVQPVGSPLSLECTVEGTSNPNLYWYRQAAGRGLQLLFYSVGIGQISSEVPQNLSASRPQDRQFILSSKKLLLSDSGFYLCAWAGGPNSPLHFGNGTRLTVT.

The rearrangement joins TRBV5-4 to TRBJ2-3; TRBD1 aligns across 9 bases. Germline V gene sequence: CDR1 SGHNT, CDR2 YYREEE (reference sequence). The trim removed 0 bases at V and 2 bases at J, leaving 10 bases unmatched. The CDR3 sequence is 18 residues long. CDR3 in amino acids: CASSLAQGARSYTDTQYF. CDR3 nucleotide sequence: TGTGCCAGCAGCTTGGCACAGGGGGCCCGGTCTTACACAGATACGCAGTATTTT.

The V gene is TRBV19, the J gene TRBJ1-5, with a possible D match to TRBD1 (5 bases). Between the trimmed V and J ends, which lost 5 bases and 10 bases, there was a span of 21 bases. Germline CDR1 and CDR2: LNHDA and SQIVND (reference sequence). The CDR3 length is 15 residues. CDR3 in amino acids: CASSARGALGGPQHF. For the CDR3, the DNA is TGTGCCAGTAGTGCGCGAGGGGCCCTGGGAGGCCCCCAGCATTTT.

V is TRBV5-1 and J is TRBJ2-7; 9 positions agree with TRBD1. This CDR3 has 15 amino acids. Germline-derived CDR1 and CDR2 are SGHRS and YFSETQ. J gave up 2 bases and V 0 bases, and 3 bases lay outside the gene matches. The CDR3 coding sequence is TGCGCCAGCAGCTTGGGGACAGGGGAAGCCTACGAGCAGTACTTC. Translated, it gives CASSLGTGEAYEQYF.

The chain uses TRBV5-1 and TRBJ1-1; 11 bases align to TRBD1. The CDR3 totals 16 residues. Trimming at V came to 4 bases and at J to 4 bases, leaving 9 bases not matched to a gene. The germline gives CDR1 SGHRS, CDR2 YFSETQ. CDR3 protein: CASSEGQGAGVTEAFF. CDR3 coding DNA: TGCGCCAGCAGCGAAGGACAGGGGGCGGGCGTCACTGAAGCTTTCTTT.

The rearrangement joins TRBV6-5 to TRBJ1-2; 7 nucleotides align to TRBD1. This CDR3 region has 14 residues. V gave up 5 bases and J gave up 1 base; unmatched junction bases: 4. In germline, CDR1 is MNHEY, CDR2 SVGAGI. CDR3 bases: TGTGCCAGCAGTCCCGACAGGGATAACTATGGCTACACCTTC. This codes for CASSPDRDNYGYTF.

This chain connects TRBV6-6 to TRBJ2-7; TRBD1 agrees at 7 bases. Germline V lookup: CDR1 MNHNY, CDR2 SVGAGI (reference sequence). This CDR3 is 12 amino acids long. The V segment lost 5 bases and the J segment 3 bases; nucleotides outside the gene matches: 1. The CDR3 here is CASSRDSYEQYF. The DNA for the CDR3 is TGTGCCAGCAGTCGGGACAGCTACGAGCAGTACTTC.

J is TRBJ1-2 and V is TRBV7-9; D might be TRBD1 (6 bases). Trimming stripped 1 base from V and 12 bases from J, with 12 bases between. The CDR3 is made up of 12 amino acids. Germline V gene data show CDR1 as SEHNR and CDR2 as FQNEAQ (reference sequence). The CDR3 is CASSLGGQKHTF. CDR3 coding DNA: TGTGCCAGCAGCTTAGGGGGGCAGAAGCACACCTTC.

V usage is TRBV7-2 and J usage is TRBJ1-4, with TRBD1 matching over 8 bases. The CDR3 has 15 residues. In germline, CDR1 is SGHTA, CDR2 FQGNSA. With 8 bases clipped from V and 2 bases from J, the junction kept 7 bases outside the gene matches. CDR3 sequence (DNA): TGTGCCAGCCGACAGGGGCGGGGGACTAATGAAAAACTGTTTTTT. Amino acids: CASRQGRGTNEKLFF.